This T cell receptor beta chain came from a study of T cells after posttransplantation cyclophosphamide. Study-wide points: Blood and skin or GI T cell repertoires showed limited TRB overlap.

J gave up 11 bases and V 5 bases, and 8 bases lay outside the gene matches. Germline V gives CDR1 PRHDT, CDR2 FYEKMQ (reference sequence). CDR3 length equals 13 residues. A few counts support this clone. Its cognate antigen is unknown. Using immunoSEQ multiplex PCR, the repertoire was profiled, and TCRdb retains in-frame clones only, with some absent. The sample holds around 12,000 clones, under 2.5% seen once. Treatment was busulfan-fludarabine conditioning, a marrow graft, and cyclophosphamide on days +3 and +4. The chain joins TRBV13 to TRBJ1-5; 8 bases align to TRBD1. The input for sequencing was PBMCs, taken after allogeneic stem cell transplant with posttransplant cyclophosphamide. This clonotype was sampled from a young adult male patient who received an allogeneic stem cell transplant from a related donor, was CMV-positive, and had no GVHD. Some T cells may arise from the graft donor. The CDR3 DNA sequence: TGTGCCAGCAGCCCTCCAGGGGGCGAGACCCAGCATTTT. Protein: CASSPPGGETQHF. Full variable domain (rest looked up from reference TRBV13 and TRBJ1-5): AAGVIQSPRHLIKEKRETATLKCYPIPRHDTVYWYQQGPGQDPQFLISFYEKMQSDKGSIPDRFSAQQFSDYHSELNMSSLELGDSALYFCASSPPGGETQHFGDGTRLSIL.